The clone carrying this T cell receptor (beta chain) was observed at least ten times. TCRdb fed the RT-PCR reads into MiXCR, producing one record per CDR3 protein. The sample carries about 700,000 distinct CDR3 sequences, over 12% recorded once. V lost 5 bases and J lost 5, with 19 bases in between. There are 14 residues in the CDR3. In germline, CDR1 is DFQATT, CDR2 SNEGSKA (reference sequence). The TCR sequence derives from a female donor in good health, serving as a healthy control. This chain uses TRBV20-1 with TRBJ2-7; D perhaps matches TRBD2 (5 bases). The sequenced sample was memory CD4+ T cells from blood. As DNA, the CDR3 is TGCAGTGCTGAAGGACTGAATACAGAACACGAGCAGTACTTC. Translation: CSAEGLNTEHEQYF.